This TCR beta chain was observed in a study of cytomegalovirus exposure and HLA in healthy donors. From germline, CDR1 is MNHEY and CDR2 SVGAGI. The CDR3 spans 13 residues. V trimming: 5 bases; J trimming: 4 bases; junction bases outside the gene matches: 2. These donors, healthy bone marrow donors, were studied. The PCR contained 60 Vbeta and 13 Jbeta primers. Generated by immunoSEQ multiplex PCR, the TCRdb table keeps only in-frame clones and is missing some. This table holds approximately 120,000 clones, roughly 80% found once. Sequenced material: PBMCs. The sequence was obtained from a woman in her thirties or forties in good health and CMV-seropositive. The J gene is TRBJ1-1, the V gene TRBV6-5, with TRBD1 identical over 9 bases. Here the CDR3 reads CASSTTGGTEAFF. In DNA form, the CDR3 reads TGTGCCAGCAGTACGACAGGGGGCACTGAAGCTTTCTTT.